Below are 26 T cell receptor beta chains sequenced from a single sample in a study of tumor-infiltrating lymphocytes in primary liver carcinoma. TCR beta cDNA was prepared out of around 460 ng total RNA by means of a constant-region primer. Slightly modified ARM-PCR with three nested multiplex PCR rounds yielded TCR beta libraries. TRBV1-TRBV30 forward primers paired with a C-beta reverse primer were used in the first two PCR rounds, which ran approximately 10 cycles each. TCRdb fed the multiplex PCR reads into MiXCR, producing one record per CDR3 protein. The table shows hundreds of thousands of distinct CDR3 sequences, with around three fifths occurring only once. Germline DNA was also extracted, and blood RNA derived from unsorted whole blood. Sequenced: peripheral blood. These receptors were collected from a man in his forties with primary liver carcinoma and hepatitis B virus infection.

Comments on this clonotype: This may come from a read error, since a much larger clone is one base off. This chain uses TRBV6-6 with TRBJ1-2; TRBD1 might be the D (5 bases). This CDR3 is 13 amino acids long. In germline, CDR1 is MNHNY, CDR2 SVGAGI (reference sequence). The DNA of the CDR3 is TGTGCCAGCAGTTACGGGACTTTCGGTGGCTACATCTTC. It is translated as CASSYGTFGGYIF.

Comments on this clonotype: One base away lies a much larger clone, so this may be a sequencing read error. The chain joins TRBV6-5 to TRBJ2-1, with TRBD1 matching 11 bases. This CDR3 is built from 13 residues. Germline loops: CDR1 MNHEY, CDR2 SVGAGI. This CDR3 reads CASSRTGGNEQLF. The CDR3 nucleotides are TGTGCCAGCAGCCGGACAGGGGGCAATGAGCAGCTCTTC.

The chain is built from TRBV6-1 and TRBJ2-1, with no clear D. In germline, CDR1 is MNHNS, CDR2 SASEGT. This CDR3 is built from 12 residues. Trimming shortened V by 7 bases and J by 6 bases, and 10 bases separated the two germline ends. The chain's CDR3 is CASKVMRNEQFF. CDR3 in DNA: TGTGCCAGCAAAGTCATGCGCAATGAGCAGTTCTTC.

Comment on this clonotype: An end of the junction differs from the germline gene, which may be a read error. The chain is built from TRBV11-3 and TRBJ1-6; D gene ambiguous. This CDR3 contains 15 residues. The germline CDR1 and CDR2 sequences are SGHNT and YENEEA. CDR3 in amino acids: CASSSWRGFGSPPHF. The CDR3 DNA sequence: TGTGCCAGCAGCTCGTGGCGGGGTTTTGGGTCACCCCCCCACTTT.

With respect to this clonotype: The junction differs from germline at one of its ends, possibly a read error. This CDR3 is CVSSPQGEGVQGYTF. The CDR3 coding sequence is TGTGTCAGCAGCCCCCAGGGAGAGGGCGTTCAAGGTTACACCTTC. This chain links TRBV11-2 with TRBJ1-2; D perhaps matches TRBD1 (5 bases). Looked up from germline, CDR1 is SGHAT and CDR2 is FQNNGV. This CDR3 comprises 15 residues.

Turning to this clonotype: Given a much more abundant clone one base away, this may be a read error. Because it lacks the conserved phenylalanine or tryptophan at the end, this CDR3 is likely a read error. This chain connects TRBV5-5 to TRBJ1-5, with 9 bases identical to TRBD1. CDR1 SGHKS and CDR2 YYEKEE come from the germline V gene (reference sequence). CDR3 size: 16 residues. The V segment lost 2 bases and the J segment 5 bases; nucleotides outside the gene matches: 8. The CDR3 reads CASSFTGGAGDQPQHS. The CDR3 DNA reads TGTGCCAGCAGCTTTACAGGGGGCGCAGGGGATCAGCCCCAGCATTCT.

The V and J genes are TRBV12-3 or TRBV12-4 and TRBJ1-2; TRBD1 matches at 9 bases. The junction had 9 bases not matched to a gene; V was cut back by 3 bases and J by 7 bases. There are 15 residues in the CDR3. The CDR3 loop is CASSFTGQGLGGYTF. The CDR3 coding sequence is TGTGCCAGCAGTTTTACCGGACAGGGGCTTGGTGGCTACACCTTC.

As for this clonotype: A read error may produce the germline difference seen at one junction end. The chain couples TRBV11-2 to TRBJ2-1; D possibly corresponds to TRBD1 (6 bases). Germline V gene sequence: CDR1 SGHAT, CDR2 FQNNGV. The CDR3 has 15 amino acids. CDR3 residues: CASSLVGGRNNERFF. In DNA form, the CDR3 reads TGTGCAAGCAGTTTAGTAGGGGGTAGAAACAATGAGCGGTTCTTC.

This clonotype was found many times. The chain joins TRBV14 to TRBJ1-2; a weak D match, TRBD1 (5 bases). The CDR3 spans 12 residues. V shed 3 bases and J shed 8 bases, with 10 bases lying between them. CDR1 is SGHDN, CDR2 FVKESK, per germline. CDR3 nucleotide sequence: TGTGCCAGCAGCCAGGGGGTCAACGGCTACACCTTC. Translating gives CASSQGVNGYTF.

This clonotype came up once. The chain carries TRBV5-1 and TRBJ2-2, with D perhaps matching TRBD2 (5 bases). CDR1 is SGHRS and CDR2 is YFSETQ in the germline V gene. The CDR3 contains 16 residues. Trimming left V 1 base short and J 2 bases short, with 12 bases between. CDR3 DNA: TGCGCCAGCAGCTTGATGGAGGCCGGTAACACCGGGGAGCTGTTTTTT. Translated, it gives CASSLMEAGNTGELFF.

This clonotype was found many times. The CDR3 bases are TGCAGCGTGTACAGGGGATCCGTTGCAGATACGCAGTATTTT. Protein: CSVYRGSVADTQYF. The chain links TRBV29-1 to TRBJ2-3; 7 nucleotides align to TRBD1. Per germline, CDR1 SQVTM and CDR2 ANQGSEA. V was clipped by 6 bases and J by 4 bases; unmatched bases: 10. This CDR3 is 14 amino acids long.

About this clonotype itself: The germline gene is not matched at one end of the junction; a read error may be the cause. The rearrangement joins TRBV5-4 to TRBJ2-3; D unresolved. There are 12 residues in the CDR3. Per the germline V gene, CDR1 is SGHNT and CDR2 is YYREEE (reference sequence). The CDR3 loop reads CANSSNTVTQYF. CDR3 nucleotide sequence: TGTGCCAACAGCTCTAACACAGTTACGCAGTATTTT.

This clonotype came up once. One end of the junction fails to match germline, which may point to a read error. The chain has TRBV11-1 and TRBJ2-3, with a possible D match to TRBD2 (7 bases). CDR1 is SGHAT, CDR2 FQDESV, per germline (reference sequence). The CDR3 length is 14 residues. The CDR3 sequence is CASDGGRSIDTLYF. In DNA form, the CDR3 reads TGTGCCAGCGACGGGGGGCGAAGCATAGATACGCTGTATTTT. Using reference TRBV11-1 and TRBJ2-3 for the parts outside the CDR3, the full variable domain is EAEVAQSPRYKITEKSQAVAFWCDPISGHATLYWYRQILGQGPELLVQFQDESVVDDSQLPKDRFSAERLKGVDSTLKIQPAELGDSAMYLCASDGGRSIDTLYFGPGTRLTVL.

This clonotype showed up just once. At one boundary the junction diverges from the germline segment, which might be a read error. V and J are TRBV29-1 and TRBJ2-2; 16 bases are shared with TRBD2. CDR1 is SQVTM, CDR2 ANQGSEA, per germline. This CDR3 region has 18 residues. This chain's CDR3 is CSAKGLAGGGRHTGGLFF. CDR3 bases: TGCAGCGCTAAGGGACTAGCGGGAGGGGGTCGGCACACCGGGGGGCTGTTTTTT.

The CDR3 nucleotides read TGCAGCGTTCAGACAGATACATACGAGCAGTACTTC. Translated: CSVQTDTYEQYF. The V gene is TRBV29-1, the J gene TRBJ2-7; D is perhaps TRBD1 (5 bases). In germline, CDR1 is SQVTM, CDR2 ANQGSEA. The CDR3 is made up of 12 amino acids. V lost 5 bases and J lost 4, with 12 bases in between.

The chain couples TRBV13 to TRBJ2-5; D remains ambiguous. The CDR3 is made up of 16 amino acids. Germline V lookup: CDR1 PRHDT, CDR2 FYEKMQ (reference sequence). Between the trimmed V and J ends, which lost 9 bases and 5 bases, there was a span of 25 bases. This CDR3 is CARSPRKSSVSETQYF. CDR3 coding DNA: TGTGCCAGAAGCCCTAGGAAGTCGAGCGTCTCGGAGACCCAGTACTTC. The variable domain in full, with the rest retrieved from reference TRBV13 and TRBJ2-5, is AAGVIQSPRHLIKEKRETATLKCYPIPRHDTVYWYQQGPGQDPQFLISFYEKMQSDKGSIPDRFSAQQFSDYHSELNMSSLELGDSALYFCARSPRKSSVSETQYFGPGTRLLVL.

This clonotype has only a few counts. The CDR3 DNA is TGTGCCAGCAGCTTCCGGCTAGCGGGGACCTACGAGCAGTACTTC. Translated, it gives CASSFRLAGTYEQYF. The rearrangement uses TRBV5-5 and TRBJ2-7, with 9 bases aligning to TRBD2. V trimming: 2 bases; J trimming: 2 bases; junction bases outside the gene matches: 5. The CDR3 runs 15 residues. Germline-derived CDR1 and CDR2 are SGHKS and YYEKEE (reference sequence).

For this clonotype: One base away lies a much larger clone, so this may be a sequencing read error. The chain is built from TRBV29-1 and TRBJ1-2; TRBD1 might be the D (6 bases). Germline CDR1 SQVTM, CDR2 ANQGSEA. This CDR3 has 14 residues. V was pared by 3 bases and J by 0 bases, with 11 bases between. The CDR3 is CSVDQGIANYGYTF. The CDR3 nucleotides read TGCAGCGTTGATCAGGGGATCGCTAACTATGGCTACACCTTC.

Worth noting for this clonotype: The conserved phenylalanine or tryptophan is not found at the CDR3 terminus, so this likely reflects a read error. V is TRBV5-6 and J is TRBJ1-5; D perhaps matches TRBD1 (5 bases). The germline V gene has CDR1 SGHDT and CDR2 YYEEEE. CDR3 length: 15 residues. The CDR3 sequence: CVSSKRPGPNQPQHL. CDR3 in DNA: TGTGTCAGCAGCAAGCGACCGGGACCCAACCAGCCCCAGCATCTT.

This clonotype showed up just once. A single base separates this from a much larger clone, so it may be a read error. This sequence joins TRBV29-1 and TRBJ2-7; 7 bases match TRBD2. CDR1 SQVTM and CDR2 ANQGSEA come from the germline V gene. The CDR3 covers 14 residues. The CDR3 DNA reads as TGCAGCGTTAGTAGCGGGTTTAGCTCCTGCGAGCAGTACTTC. It specifies CSVSSGFSSCEQYF.

V gene TRBV7-8 combines with J gene TRBJ2-1; TRBD2 aligns across 9 bases. With 5 bases clipped from V and 5 bases from J, the junction kept 13 bases outside the gene matches. CDR3 length: 17 amino acids. CDR1 is SGHVS, CDR2 FQNEAQ, per germline. The CDR3 nucleotides are TGTGCCAGCAGCACGGGGGCGGGAGGGCCTAAAAACAATGAGCAGTTCTTC. It encodes CASSTGAGGPKNNEQFF.

Note on this clonotype: The CDR3 end shows no conserved phenylalanine or tryptophan, and so a read error is likely. V gene TRBV11-1 combines with J gene TRBJ2-6; D is perhaps TRBD1 or TRBD2 (5 bases each). The CDR3 loop spans 15 amino acids. The V end was cut by 6 bases, the J end by 3 bases, with 12 bases between. Germline-derived CDR1 and CDR2 are SGHAT and FQDESV (reference sequence). The CDR3 loop reads CASRPRGCGANVLTS. DNA of the CDR3: TGTGCCAGCAGGCCGAGGGGATGTGGGGCCAACGTCCTGACTTCC.

The chain employs TRBV19 and TRBJ2-1; D call uncertain. Deletions cut 3 bases from V and 10 bases from J, with 10 bases between. This CDR3 is 12 amino acids long. Germline assignment: CDR1 LNHDA and CDR2 SQIVND (reference sequence). Here the CDR3 reads CASSIASREQFF. The DNA for the CDR3 is TGTGCCAGTAGTATCGCCAGCAGAGAGCAGTTCTTC.

The J gene is TRBJ2-7, the V gene TRBV7-9; D is ambiguous. This CDR3 is built from 12 residues. Trimming stripped 4 bases from V and 3 bases from J, with 7 bases between. Germline V gene lookup returns CDR1 SEHNR and CDR2 FQNEAQ (reference sequence). The CDR3 loop is CASSWAHYEQYF. The CDR3 DNA is TGTGCCAGCAGCTGGGCCCACTACGAGCAGTACTTC.

As for this clonotype: Because it lacks the conserved phenylalanine or tryptophan at the end, this CDR3 is likely a read error. V and J are TRBV13 and TRBJ1-6; D is unresolved. The V gene's germline CDR1 is PRHDT and CDR2 FYEKMQ (reference sequence). The CDR3 is 14 residues long. The V end lost 5 bases, the J end lost 6 bases, and 11 bases lay between the germline ends. CDR3 sequence: CASSTSRGNSPLHL. The CDR3 DNA reads as TGTGCCAGCAGCACATCACGGGGTAATTCACCCCTCCACTTA.

This sequence joins TRBV11-2 and TRBJ2-1; tentatively, D is TRBD1 (5 bases). The CDR3 totals 13 residues. Trimming left V 4 bases short and J 7 bases short, with 11 bases between. Germline V CDR1 and CDR2: SGHAT, FQNNGV. CDR3 protein: CASSSFAGNEQFF. The CDR3 DNA reads TGTGCCAGCAGCTCTTTCGCAGGGAATGAGCAGTTCTTC.